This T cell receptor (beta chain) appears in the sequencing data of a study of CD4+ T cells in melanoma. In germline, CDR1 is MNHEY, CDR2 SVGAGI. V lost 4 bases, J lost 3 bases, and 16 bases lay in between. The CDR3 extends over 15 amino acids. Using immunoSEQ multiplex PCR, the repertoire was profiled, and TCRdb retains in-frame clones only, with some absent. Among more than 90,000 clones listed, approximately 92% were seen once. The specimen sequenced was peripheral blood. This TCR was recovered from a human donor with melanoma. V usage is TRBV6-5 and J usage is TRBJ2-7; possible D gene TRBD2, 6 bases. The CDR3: CASSFFGTGVYEQYF. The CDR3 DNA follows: TGTGCCAGCAGTTTTTTCGGGACTGGAGTCTACGAGCAGTACTTC.